This T cell receptor beta chain emerged from a study of siplizumab effects on memory and regulatory T cells. Study-level results: Naive T cells appeared more varied than memory cells and looked like key alloresponse contributors. Naive or memory phenotype assignment was not possible for roughly 75-95% of proliferating CD4+ or CD8+ clones. Siplizumab caused a significant drop in alloreactive sequences traceable to unstimulated CD4+ memory cells.

This CDR3 spans 14 amino acids. The ends were cut back, 6 bases at V and 8 bases at J, with 16 bases in the middle. From germline, CDR1 is MNHNS and CDR2 SASEGT. Worth noting for this clone: Its antigen remains unknown.

Per sample, around 92,000 TCR templates underwent assay. Assay used: immunoSEQ multiplex PCR; TCRdb lists only in-frame clones, some missing. In the table there are roughly 100,000 clones, around 95% of which are singletons. Sequenced material: naive CD4+ T cells sorted from blood. The chain combines TRBV6-1 with TRBJ2-2; D gene unclear. This receptor was obtained from a human donor in good health. Here the CDR3 DNA reads TGTGCCAGCAGCCCCGCGAGGTTGGCGGGGGAGCTGTTTTTT. The encoded protein is CASSPARLAGELFF.